Below are 4 T cell receptor beta chains sequenced from a single sample in a study of blood T cell repertoires in COVID-19. Data came from immunoSEQ multiplex PCR; TCRdb stores just in-frame clones and leaves some out. The repertoire consists of some 240,000 clones, with about 85% occurring once and the leading ten covering 6% to 9%. Sequenced material: peripheral blood. These TCRs come from a man aged 55-75 years who had recovered from COVID-19.

The chain combines TRBV27 with TRBJ1-4, with 7 bases that match TRBD1. The CDR3 contains 17 residues. Trimming at V came to 8 bases and at J to 4 bases, leaving 16 bases not matched to a gene. CDR1 and CDR2 from the germline V gene are MNHEY and SMNVEV (reference sequence). This CDR3 reads CASPERQGGCLNEKLFF. The CDR3 nucleotides are TGTGCCAGCCCGGAACGGCAGGGGGGTTGCCTTAATGAAAAACTGTTTTTT.

As concerns this clone: This same CDR3 is encoded by further DNA sequences in the sample. The chain recombines TRBV7-9 with TRBJ2-7, with 10 bases fitting TRBD1. This CDR3 comprises 14 residues. The V segment lost 6 bases and the J segment 3 bases; nucleotides outside the gene matches: 5. The germline CDR1 and CDR2 sequences are SEHNR and FQNEAQ (reference sequence). The chain's CDR3 is CASSPGTGDYEQYF. The DNA for the CDR3 is TGTGCCAGCAGTCCAGGGACAGGGGACTACGAGCAGTACTTC.

This clone was observed a single time. This chain connects TRBV9 to TRBJ2-2, with TRBD2 as a possible D gene (7 bases). Germline loops: CDR1 SGDLS, CDR2 YYNGEE. The ends were cut back, 0 bases at V and 8 bases at J, with 14 bases in the middle. The CDR3 contains 15 residues. This CDR3 is CASSVGGGTGGELFF. DNA for the CDR3: TGTGCCAGCAGCGTAGGGGGGGGCACAGGAGGGGAGCTGTTTTTT.

The chain is built from TRBV6-5 and TRBJ2-7, with 12 bases aligning to TRBD1. Germline V gives CDR1 MNHEY, CDR2 SVGAGI. Trimming removed 6 bases from V and 3 bases from J; junction bases left unmatched: 6. This CDR3 region has 15 residues. The CDR3 sequence is CASSWGQGANYEQYV. The CDR3 region has the DNA TGTGCCAGCAGCTGGGGACAGGGGGCAAACTACGAGCAGTACGTC.